Below are 19 T cell receptor beta chains sequenced from a single sample in a study of human T cells and chemical hapten exposure. A single record per CDR3 protein comes from TCRdb applying MiXCR to the RACE reads. Of some 150,000 distinct CDR3 sequences in the sample, 10% to 15% were seen once. Time point meaning: patch test 2, 6 weeks after DPC sensitization. The treatment is: therapeutic diphenylcyclopropenone sensitization with weekly scalp DPC. This sample comprised whole blood, obtained in connection with sensitization to the hapten diphenylcyclopropenone (DPC). The receptors here all came from a woman aged 45-65 years with alopecia areata. Some clones in this sample may be carry-over from other donors' samples.

This clonotype came up many times. The genes are TRBV20-1 and TRBJ2-1; 8 nucleotides align to TRBD2. This CDR3 has 15 residues. From germline, CDR1 is DFQATT and CDR2 SNEGSKA (reference sequence). The ends lost 5 bases at V and 10 bases at J; junction bases unmatched: 16. The CDR3 DNA reads TGCAGTGCTCCCGCACTAGCGGATACCGGGAGAGAGCAGTTCTTC. Translated, it gives CSAPALADTGREQFF.

This clonotype was observed a handful of times. The rearrangement links TRBV5-1 to TRBJ2-2, with 9 bases identical to TRBD1. Trimming removed 4 bases from V and 6 bases from J; junction bases left unmatched: 7. CDR1 is SGHRS and CDR2 is YFSETQ in the germline V gene. This CDR3 is built from 15 residues. The CDR3 DNA sequence: TGCGCCAGCAGCCATGGGACAGGGAAACCCGGGGAGCTGTTTTTT. It specifies CASSHGTGKPGELFF.

This clonotype was observed at least ten times. This sequence joins TRBV12-3 or TRBV12-4 and TRBJ1-3, with D perhaps TRBD1 (5 bases). Between the trimmed V and J ends, which lost 6 bases and 8 bases, there was a span of 17 bases. The CDR3 contains 14 residues. Here the CDR3 reads CASSLSAGAYTIYF. DNA for the CDR3: TGTGCCAGCAGCCTCAGCGCCGGGGCATACACCATATATTTT.

The chain has TRBV5-1 and TRBJ1-5; TRBD1 aligns across 7 bases. Unmatched junction bases numbered 4, after V lost 4 bases and J lost 3 bases. This CDR3 is built from 14 residues. Germline lookup yields CDR1 SGHRS and CDR2 YFSETQ. CDR3 nucleotides: TGCGCCAGCAGCCGGACAGGAGACAATCAGCCCCAGCATTTT. Its translation is CASSRTGDNQPQHF.

This clonotype was detected ten times or more. The rearrangement links TRBV5-1 to TRBJ2-1; 12 nucleotides agree with TRBD2. CDR1 is SGHRS, CDR2 YFSETQ, per germline. The CDR3 spans 17 residues. The V and J ends lost 4 bases and 2 bases, in that order; junction bases with no gene match: 7. The CDR3: CASSLLSSGRAYNEQFF. The CDR3, as DNA: TGCGCCAGCAGCCTGCTGTCTAGCGGGAGGGCCTACAATGAGCAGTTCTTC. Full variable domain (outside the CDR3, taken from reference TRBV5-1 and TRBJ2-1): KAGVTQTPRYLIKTRGQQVTLSCSPISGHRSVSWYQQTPGQGLQFLFEYFSETQRNKGNFPGRFSGRQFSNSRSEMNVSTLELGDSALYLCASSLLSSGRAYNEQFFGPGTRLTVL.

The chain recombines TRBV28 with TRBJ2-3; possibly TRBD1 for D (6 bases). The germline CDR1 and CDR2 sequences are MDHEN and SYDVKM. V lost 4 bases to trimming and J lost 3 bases, with 14 bases between them. The CDR3 consists of 15 residues. DNA for the CDR3: TGTGCCAGCAGTTCCTCGACAGGATGGACAGATACGCAGTATTTT. Translating it yields CASSSSTGWTDTQYF.

This clonotype was counted ten times or more. The rearrangement links TRBV29-1 to TRBJ2-3, with D maybe TRBD2 (5 bases). This CDR3 region has 12 residues. Per the germline V gene, CDR1 is SQVTM and CDR2 is ANQGSEA. Trimming took off 2 bases at V and 4 bases at J, with 7 bases between the two ends. In DNA, the CDR3 is TGCAGCGTTGAATCGGGGTCAGATACGCAGTATTTT. It encodes CSVESGSDTQYF.

In its sample, this clonotype was seen a few times. This sequence joins TRBV12-3 or TRBV12-4 and TRBJ2-7, with 8 nucleotides matching TRBD1. V shed 4 bases and J 3 bases; nucleotides not matched to a gene: 8. This CDR3 contains 15 residues. The CDR3 loop reads CASSYGQGSNYEQYF. CDR3 DNA: TGTGCCAGCAGTTACGGACAGGGTTCGAACTACGAGCAGTACTTC.

This clonotype was seen repeatedly, ten times or more. V gene TRBV5-1 combines with J gene TRBJ2-7, with D possibly being TRBD2 (6 bases). V was trimmed by 5 bases and J by 1 base, leaving 13 bases between them. This CDR3 is built from 14 residues. The germline CDR1 and CDR2 sequences are SGHRS and YFSETQ. CDR3 amino acids: CASSSRLGSYEQYF. CDR3 coding DNA: TGCGCCAGCAGTTCCAGACTAGGTTCCTACGAGCAGTACTTC.

The chain carries TRBV5-4 and TRBJ2-1; 8 nucleotides match TRBD2. The CDR3 loop spans 20 amino acids. Germline values: CDR1 SGHNT, CDR2 YYREEE (reference sequence). After removal of 0 bases from V and 0 bases from J, the junction contained 14 bases not matched to a gene. The CDR3 DNA follows: TGTGCCAGCAGCTTGGCACCAGCGGGAGCCCGAACCCGCTCCTACAATGAGCAGTTCTTC. This sequence encodes CASSLAPAGARTRSYNEQFF.

The chain is built from TRBV7-6 and TRBJ1-4, with no clear D. V was clipped by 2 bases and J by 7 bases, with 8 bases between them. CDR1 is SGHVS, CDR2 FNYEAQ, per germline. The CDR3 runs 13 residues. The chain's CDR3 is CASSLTRGEKLFF. The CDR3, as DNA: TGTGCCAGCAGCTTAACCCGGGGTGAAAAACTGTTTTTT. Supplemented by reference TRBV7-6 and TRBJ1-4, the full variable domain reads GAGVSQSPRYKVTKRGQDVALRCDPISGHVSLYWYRQALGQGPEFLTYFNYEAQQDKSGLPNDRFSAERPEGSISTLTIQRTEQRDSAMYRCASSLTRGEKLFFGSGTQLSVL.

The chain joins TRBV20-1 to TRBJ2-1, with 11 bases lining up with TRBD2. The CDR3 has 15 residues. The germline CDR1 and CDR2 sequences are DFQATT and SNEGSKA (reference sequence). The trim removed 1 base at V and 7 bases at J, leaving 6 bases unmatched. CDR3 DNA sequence: TGCAGTGCTAGAGGACTAGCGGGGCCGGGGAATGAGCAGTTCTTC. Amino acid sequence: CSARGLAGPGNEQFF.

The V call is TRBV11-3, the J call TRBJ2-2; TRBD2 is a possible D gene (5 bases). The CDR3 has 15 residues. Germline V CDR1 and CDR2: SGHNT, YENEEA. The germline V and J ends were trimmed by 6 bases and 1 base, with 12 bases remaining between them. CDR3 residues: CASRKSSQNTGELFF. Here the CDR3 DNA reads TGTGCCAGCAGGAAATCTAGCCAGAACACCGGGGAGCTGTTTTTT.

This clonotype has ten or more counts. V usage is TRBV20-1 and J usage is TRBJ2-7; 7 bases fit TRBD1. This CDR3 is 15 amino acids long. The germline V gene encodes CDR1 DFQATT and CDR2 SNEGSKA (reference sequence). Trimming at V came to 6 bases and at J to 2 bases, leaving 13 bases not matched to a gene. In DNA, the CDR3 is TGCAGTGCCTCCAATCCGGGACAGAGGACCTACGAGCAGTACTTC. The encoded protein is CSASNPGQRTYEQYF.

This clonotype was seen many times. The J gene is TRBJ2-3, the V gene TRBV10-3; 12 nucleotides agree with TRBD2. This CDR3 comprises 15 residues. CDR1 is ENHRY, CDR2 SYGVKD, per germline. The V and J ends lost 10 bases and 2 bases, in that order; junction bases with no gene match: 7. The CDR3 DNA reads as TGTGCCACCCGGACTAGCGGGGTTTCCACAGATACGCAGTATTTT. Translating it yields CATRTSGVSTDTQYF.

This clonotype has a handful of counts. V usage is TRBV10-3 and J usage is TRBJ1-6; D call uncertain. Germline lookup yields CDR1 ENHRY and CDR2 SYGVKD. The V end lost 6 bases, the J end lost 7 bases, and 13 bases lay between the germline ends. This CDR3 contains 14 residues. This chain's CDR3 is CAIRGGPENSPLHF. The CDR3 nucleotides read TGTGCCATCAGGGGAGGTCCGGAAAATTCACCCCTCCACTTT.

V and J are TRBV12-3 or TRBV12-4 and TRBJ2-7; 11 positions agree with TRBD2. This CDR3 region has 14 residues. The ends lost 5 bases at V and 2 bases at J; junction bases unmatched: 2. CDR3 in amino acids: CASSVSGRAYEQYF. In DNA form, the CDR3 reads TGTGCCAGCAGTGTTAGCGGGAGGGCCTACGAGCAGTACTTC.

The J gene is TRBJ2-5, the V gene TRBV15; D is uncertain. The CDR3 has 14 amino acids. Germline V gene sequence: CDR1 LNHNV, CDR2 YYDKDF (reference sequence). The V gene lost 1 base and the J gene lost 2 bases, with 8 bases spanning the gap. The CDR3 here is CATSRGEDQETQYF. In DNA form, the CDR3 reads TGTGCCACCAGCAGAGGAGAGGATCAAGAGACCCAGTACTTC.

This clonotype has only a few counts. The rearrangement joins TRBV3-1 to TRBJ2-3; D unresolved. Germline lookup yields CDR1 LGHDT and CDR2 YNNKEL (reference sequence). The CDR3 extends over 16 amino acids. The V and J ends lost 5 bases and 4 bases respectively, with 19 bases between them. The CDR3 is CASSKEELDTSDTQYF. CDR3 nucleotides: TGTGCCAGCAGCAAGGAAGAGTTAGATACATCAGATACGCAGTATTTT.